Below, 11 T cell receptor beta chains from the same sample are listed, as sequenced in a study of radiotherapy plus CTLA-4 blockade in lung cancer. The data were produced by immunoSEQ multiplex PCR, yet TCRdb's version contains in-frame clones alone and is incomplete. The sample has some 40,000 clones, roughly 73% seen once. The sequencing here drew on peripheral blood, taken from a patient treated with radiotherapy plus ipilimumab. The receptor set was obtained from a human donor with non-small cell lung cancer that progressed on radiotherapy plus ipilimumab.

CDR3 residues: CASSLGTSGAQFF. The DNA of the CDR3 is TGTGCCAGCAGCCTCGGGACTAGCGGGGCGCAGTTCTTC. The chain employs TRBV7-6 and TRBJ2-1, with 13 bases that match TRBD2. This CDR3 is 13 amino acids long. In germline, CDR1 is SGHVS, CDR2 FNYEAQ. V lost 5 bases to trimming and J lost 12 bases; unmatched junction nucleotides: 4.

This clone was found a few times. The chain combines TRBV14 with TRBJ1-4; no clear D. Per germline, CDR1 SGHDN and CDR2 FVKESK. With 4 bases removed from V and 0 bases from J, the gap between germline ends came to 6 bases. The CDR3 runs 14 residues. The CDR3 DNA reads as TGTGCCAGCAGCCGGTTAGCAACTAATGAAAAACTGTTTTTT. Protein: CASSRLATNEKLFF. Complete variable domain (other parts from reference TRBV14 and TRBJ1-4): EAGVTQFPSHSVIEKGQTVTLRCDPISGHDNLYWYRRVMGKEIKFLLHFVKESKQDESGMPNNRFLAERTGGTYSTLKVQPAELEDSGVYFCASSRLATNEKLFFGSGTQLSVL.

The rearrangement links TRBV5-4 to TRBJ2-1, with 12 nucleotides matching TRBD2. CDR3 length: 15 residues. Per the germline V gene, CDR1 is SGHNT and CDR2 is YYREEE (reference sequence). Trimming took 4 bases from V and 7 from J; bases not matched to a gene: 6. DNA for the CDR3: TGTGCCAGCAGCCCCGGACTAGCGGGATCAAATGAGCAGTTCTTC. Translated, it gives CASSPGLAGSNEQFF. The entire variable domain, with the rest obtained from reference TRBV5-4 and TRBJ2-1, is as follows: ETGVTQSPTHLIKTRGQQVTLRCSSQSGHNTVSWYQQALGQGPQFIFQYYREEENGRGNFPPRFSGLQFPNYSSELNVNALELDDSALYLCASSPGLAGSNEQFFGPGTRLTVL.

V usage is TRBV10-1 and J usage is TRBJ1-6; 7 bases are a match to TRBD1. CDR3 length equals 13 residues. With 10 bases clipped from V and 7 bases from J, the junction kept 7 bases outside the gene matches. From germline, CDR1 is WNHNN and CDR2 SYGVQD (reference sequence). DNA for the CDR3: TGCGCCACTCAGACAGGGAGAAATTCACCCCTCCACTTT. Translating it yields CATQTGRNSPLHF.

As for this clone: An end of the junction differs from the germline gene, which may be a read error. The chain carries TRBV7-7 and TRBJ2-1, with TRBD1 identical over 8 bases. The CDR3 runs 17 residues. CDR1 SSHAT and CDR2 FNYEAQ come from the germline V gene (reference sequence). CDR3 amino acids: CASSRDRGALPSNEQFF. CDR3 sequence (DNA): TGTGCTAGCAGCCGCGACAGGGGTGCTCTCCCGAGCAATGAGCAGTTCTTC.

CDR3 sequence reads: CATMTGNGTGVSYEQYF. The CDR3 bases are TGTGCCACGATGACGGGGAACGGGACAGGGGTCTCCTACGAGCAGTACTTC. This chain connects TRBV15 to TRBJ2-7, with 10 bases matching TRBD1. Germline V lookup: CDR1 LNHNV, CDR2 YYDKDF (reference sequence). The CDR3 is 17 residues long. V shed 9 bases, J shed 0 bases, and the junction held 14 bases outside the gene matches.

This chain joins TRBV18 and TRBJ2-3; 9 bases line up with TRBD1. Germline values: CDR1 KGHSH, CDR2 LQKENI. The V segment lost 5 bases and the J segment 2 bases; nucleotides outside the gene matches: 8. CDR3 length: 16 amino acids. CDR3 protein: CASSRRQGGHTDTQYF. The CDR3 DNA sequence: TGTGCCAGCTCAAGACGACAGGGGGGGCACACAGATACGCAGTATTTT.

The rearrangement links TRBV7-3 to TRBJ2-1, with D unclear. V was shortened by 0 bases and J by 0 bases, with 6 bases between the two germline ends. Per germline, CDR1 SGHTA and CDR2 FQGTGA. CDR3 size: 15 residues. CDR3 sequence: CASSLTPSSYNEQFF. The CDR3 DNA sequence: TGTGCCAGCAGCTTAACCCCGAGCTCCTACAATGAGCAGTTCTTC.

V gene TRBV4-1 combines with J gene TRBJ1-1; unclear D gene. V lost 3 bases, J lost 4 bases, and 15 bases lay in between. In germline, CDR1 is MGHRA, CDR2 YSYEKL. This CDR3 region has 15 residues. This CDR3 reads CASSQYSEVGTEAFF. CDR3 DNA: TGCGCCAGCAGCCAGTATTCTGAGGTAGGCACTGAAGCTTTCTTT.

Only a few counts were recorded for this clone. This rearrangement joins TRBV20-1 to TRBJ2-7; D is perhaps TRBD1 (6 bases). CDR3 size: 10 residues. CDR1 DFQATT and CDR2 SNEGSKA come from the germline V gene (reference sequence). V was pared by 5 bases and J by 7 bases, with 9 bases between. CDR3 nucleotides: TGCAGTGCTCTTCAGGGGGAGCAGTACTTC. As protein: CSALQGEQYF.

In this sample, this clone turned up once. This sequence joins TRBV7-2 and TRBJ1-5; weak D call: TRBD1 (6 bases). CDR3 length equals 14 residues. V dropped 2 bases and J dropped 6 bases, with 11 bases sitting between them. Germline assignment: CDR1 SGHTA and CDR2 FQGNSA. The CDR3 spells CASSLSGGGQPQHF. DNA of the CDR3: TGTGCCAGCAGCTTATCTGGGGGCGGTCAGCCCCAGCATTTT. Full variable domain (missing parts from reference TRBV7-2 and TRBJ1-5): GAGVSQSPSNKVTEKGKDVELRCDPISGHTALYWYRQSLGQGLEFLIYFQGNSAPDKSGLPSDRFSAERTGGSVSTLTIQRTQQEDSAVYLCASSLSGGGQPQHFGDGTRLSIL.